This T cell receptor (beta chain) was observed in a study of T-cell memory formation after mild COVID-19. One entry per CDR3 protein, called by TCRdb with MiXCR from the 5' RACE reads. The table records 550,000 to 600,000 distinct CDR3 sequences, approximately 21% of them present only once. This clonotype was seen a handful of times. Its antigen is unidentified. Study-wide points: Among CD4+ contracting clones, most were CM and EM, and CD8+ ones EMRA.

The sample consisted of PBMCs or a T cell subset sorted from them (not recorded which). The source of this sequence is an adult woman who had mild COVID-19 (a few samples of this study predate the infection). Cell type and time point are not known.

CDR3 bases: TGTGCCAGCAGCGAGAGCTCCGCGGCAGGGATGGATGAGCAGTTCTTC. It specifies CASSESSAAGMDEQFF. The chain combines TRBV9 with TRBJ2-1, with D maybe TRBD1 (5 bases). Germline assignment: CDR1 SGDLS and CDR2 YYNGEE. V shed 3 bases and J shed 8 bases, with 21 bases lying between them. This CDR3 contains 16 residues.